Listed below are T cell receptor beta chains from one sample, sequenced in a study of blood T cell repertoires in COVID-19. The table came from immunoSEQ multiplex PCR; TCRdb's copy has only in-frame clones and leaves some out. The sample has more than 65,000 clones, around 83% seen once. The specimen was peripheral blood. The receptors were gathered from a man in his fifties with active COVID-19. Each CDR3 is given with its conserved first and last residue. The D gene is left open where the match is weak. Some rows have no size entry. The others give once, few or many, or a class for an expanded clone.

TRBJ2-1 | - | TRBV5-1 | TRBD2 | CASWGGLSGNEQFF | TGCGCCAGCTGGGGGGGACTATCAGGCAATGAGCAGTTCTTC
TRBJ2-3 | - | TRBV21-1 | - | CARHTSRGRSSTDTQYF | TGTGCCAGGCATACATCAAGGGGTAGGAGTAGCACAGATACGCAGTATTTT
TRBJ1-2 | - | TRBV7-2 | - | CASSLRQTYTF | TGTGCCAGCAGCTTGAGACAGACCTACACCTTC
TRBJ2-2 | - | TRBV7-3 | TRBD2 | CASSLSGGNTGELFF | TGTGCCAGCAGCTTAAGCGGGGGGAACACCGGGGAGCTGTTTTTT
TRBJ2-7 | - | TRBV4-1 | - | CASSQIPAGKPYEQYF | TGCGCCAGCAGCCAAATCCCCGCCGGGAAGCCTTACGAGCAGTACTTC
TRBJ2-5 | - | TRBV11-2 | - | CASSLALETQYF | TGTGCCAGCAGCTTAGCTCTAGAGACCCAGTACTTC
TRBJ2-3 | - | TRBV18 | TRBD1 | CASSADRGDTQYF | TGTGCCAGCTCGGCCGACAGGGGGGATACGCAGTATTTT
TRBJ2-2 | - | TRBV6-5 | TRBD1 | CASSHHRGQAGELFF | TGTGCCAGCAGTCATCACAGGGGGCAGGCCGGGGAGCTGTTTTTT
TRBJ1-4 | - | TRBV10-3 | - | CAISRGGGKEKLFF | TGTGCCATCAGCCGCGGGGGAGGGAAAGAAAAACTGTTTTTT
TRBJ1-4 | - | TRBV11-2 | - | CASSLEFYEKLFF | TGTGCCAGCAGCTTAGAGTTCTATGAAAAACTGTTTTTT
TRBJ1-6 | - | TRBV4-2 | - | CASSQDQGPLHF | TGTGCCAGCAGCCAAGATCAGGGACCCCTCCACTTT
TRBJ2-7 | - | TRBV27 | TRBD2 | CASSLRGRSHEQYF | TGTGCCAGCAGTTTACGCGGGAGGAGCCACGAGCAGTACTTC
TRBJ2-3 | once | TRBV7-3 | TRBD2 | CASSLGGSGGPVDTQYF | TGTGCCAGCAGCTTGGGAGGAAGCGGGGGCCCAGTGGATACGCAGTATTTT
TRBJ2-3 | - | TRBV19 | TRBD2 | CASGFGGRENTQYF | TGTGCCAGCGGTTTCGGGGGGAGGGAGAATACGCAGTATTTT
TRBJ2-7 | - | TRBV14 | - | CASSQTSPYEQYF | TGTGCCAGCAGCCAAACTAGCCCCTACGAGCAGTACTTC
TRBJ1-5 | - | TRBV13 | TRBD1 | CASSLGLTGQRPQHF | TGTGCCAGCAGCTTAGGCCTGACGGGACAGCGGCCCCAGCATTTT
TRBJ2-1 | once | TRBV11-3 | - | CASGRSSNEQFF | TGTGCCAGCGGCCGGAGTTCCAATGAGCAGTTCTTC
TRBJ1-2 | - | TRBV27 | - | CASSMGQNHGYTF | TGTGCCAGCAGTATGGGGCAGAATCATGGCTACACCTTC
TRBJ1-6 | - | TRBV19 | - | CASSTNRQGSPLHF | TGTGCCAGTAGTACCAACAGGCAGGGTTCACCCCTCCACTTT
TRBJ1-2 | - | TRBV5-6 | - | CASRTYTDYDYGYTF | TGTGCCAGCAGGACTTACACCGATTATGACTATGGCTACACCTTC
TRBJ1-4 | - | TRBV6-2/TRBV6-3 | TRBD1 | CASSYGTGSNEKLFF | TGTGCCAGCAGTTACGGGACAGGGTCTAATGAAAAACTGTTTTTT
TRBJ1-5 | - | TRBV15 | TRBD1 | CATSRDSGTGVGNQPQHF | TGTGCCACCAGCAGAGATAGTGGTACAGGGGTAGGAAATCAGCCCCAGCATTTT